This TCR beta chain came from a study of blood T cell repertoires in COVID-19. As for the study in general: Donors in the United States, Italy and Spain gave samples during acute or convalescent COVID-19. Sample material is recorded as cDNA or gDNA derived from T cells, B-cell-depleted T cells, or PBMCs.

Authors' processing steps: Amplification from reference gene primers served as the basis for estimated nucleated cell counts. Method: immunoSEQ multiplex PCR; TCRdb's copy keeps in-frame clones and lacks some. That table gives V, J and clone size, and the DNA gave D and trimming. This table holds fewer than 60,000 clones, 93% found once. Those enrolled in Seattle joined during active infection and were followed longitudinally afterward. The germline gives CDR1 SGHVS, CDR2 FNYEAQ. The CDR3 has 18 residues. J lost 4 bases, V lost 5 bases, and 16 bases had no gene match. The sequencing sample was made of peripheral blood. The sequence was obtained from a man aged 55 to 70 with COVID-19, enrolled during active disease. The V and J genes are TRBV7-6 and TRBJ2-3; 9 nucleotides agree with TRBD1. This CDR3 reads CASSPGQGPNLGSDTQYF. The CDR3 coding sequence is TGTGCCAGCAGCCCCGGACAGGGGCCTAACCTCGGGTCAGATACGCAGTATTTT.